These 30 T cell receptor beta chains were sequenced from one sample in a study of T cells in narcolepsy (dated by TCRdb to between 2017 and 2018). Receptor libraries were prepared by the immunoSEQ multiplex PCR assay. The table was pulled from immuneACCESS by TCRdb, which kept in-frame rearrangements only. Such tables lose some clones; where checked, under half of the loss comes from unresolved V genes, and the rest has no known cause. The sample profile shows around 28,000 clones; about 80% of them were found once. Over 0.9% of the sample is held by the ten biggest clonotypes. The sample taken for sequencing was CD45RA- memory CD4+ T cells from PBMCs. What the cell subset or site label conveys for this sample: memory T cells sorted ex vivo from peripheral blood. The receptors were gathered from a human donor with narcolepsy.

The chain employs TRBV7-2 and TRBJ1-2, with TRBD1 matching over 8 bases. Germline values: CDR1 SGHTA, CDR2 FQGNSA. The V segment lost 2 bases and the J segment 7 bases; nucleotides outside the gene matches: 9. There are 15 residues in the CDR3. CDR3 loop: CASSLNLSGGLGYTF. DNA for the CDR3: TGTGCCAGCAGCTTAAACCTCTCAGGGGGCCTTGGCTACACCTTC.

This sequence joins TRBV5-8 and TRBJ2-2; D possibly corresponds to TRBD1 (5 bases). The CDR3 runs to 14 residues. Between the trimmed V and J ends, which lost 6 bases and 0 bases, there was a span of 9 bases. Germline V gene sequence: CDR1 SGHTS, CDR2 YDEGEE. CDR3 loop: CASIRRANTGELFF. The CDR3 bases are TGTGCCAGCATCCGCAGGGCGAACACCGGGGAGCTGTTTTTT. Looking up the rest from reference TRBV5-8 and TRBJ2-2 gives the full variable domain: EAGVTQSPTHLIKTRGQQATLRCSPISGHTSVYWYQQALGLGLQFLLWYDEGEERNRGNFPPRFSGRQFPNYSSELNVNALELEDSALYLCASIRRANTGELFFGEGSRLTVL.

The chain joins TRBV11-3 to TRBJ2-7, with D unresolved. Trimming took off 2 bases at V and 2 bases at J, with 4 bases between the two ends. The germline gives CDR1 SGHNT, CDR2 YENEEA. The CDR3 runs 12 residues. DNA of the CDR3: TGTGCCAGCAGCTTAAGCACCTACGAGCAGTACTTC. Encoded protein: CASSLSTYEQYF. Complete variable domain (other parts from reference TRBV11-3 and TRBJ2-7): EAGVVQSPRYKIIEKKQPVAFWCNPISGHNTLYWYLQNLGQGPELLIRYENEEAVDDSQLPKDRFSAERLKGVDSTLKIQPAELGDSAVYLCASSLSTYEQYFGPGTRLTVT.

This chain connects TRBV6-6 to TRBJ2-7; D possibly uses TRBD1 or TRBD2 (5 bases each). The CDR3 runs to 15 residues. V lost 5 bases to trimming and J lost 0 bases, with 14 bases between them. CDR1 and CDR2 (germline): MNHNY, SVGAGI (reference sequence). CDR3 sequence: CASSPGTATSYEQYF. CDR3 sequence (DNA): TGTGCCAGCAGTCCGGGGACGGCTACCTCCTACGAGCAGTACTTC.

The rearrangement uses TRBV7-6 and TRBJ1-1; D is ambiguous. Germline assignment: CDR1 SGHVS and CDR2 FNYEAQ. The germline V and J ends were trimmed by 0 bases and 1 base, with 15 bases remaining between them. This CDR3 region has 17 residues. CDR3 DNA: TGTGCCAGCAGCTTAGCGGCCCCGGGGATGGGGAACACTGAAGCTTTCTTT. Translated, it gives CASSLAAPGMGNTEAFF.

This chain uses TRBV30 with TRBJ2-3, with D maybe TRBD2 (5 bases). There are 11 residues in the CDR3. Germline CDR1 is GTSNPN and CDR2 is SVGIG (reference sequence). Deletions cut 4 bases from V and 4 bases from J, with 6 bases between. CDR3 DNA sequence: TGTGCCTGGAACGGGGCAGATACGCAGTATTTT. Translating it yields CAWNGADTQYF.

The gene calls are TRBV6-5 and TRBJ2-7; possibly TRBD1 for D (5 bases). Per the germline V gene, CDR1 is MNHEY and CDR2 is SVGAGI. V was clipped by 2 bases and J by 3 bases, with 11 bases between them. The CDR3 is 14 residues long. In nucleotides, the CDR3 is TGTGCCAGCAGTTACGCACGCCAGGGCTACGAGCAGTACTTC. It codes for CASSYARQGYEQYF.

Here the CDR3 reads CASSAGQSIGPQHF. The CDR3 DNA reads TGTGCCAGCAGTGCGGGACAGTCGATCGGGCCCCAGCATTTT. The chain is built from TRBV6-5 and TRBJ1-5; 7 bases are shared with TRBD1. Trimming took 5 bases from V and 9 from J; bases not matched to a gene: 10. The V gene's germline CDR1 is MNHEY and CDR2 SVGAGI. The CDR3 totals 14 residues.

This clone was observed once. The CDR3 nucleotides read TGTGCCAGCAGCCAACCCAAACAGGGGGCAGGCGATGAGCAGTTCTTC. Encoded protein: CASSQPKQGAGDEQFF. V is TRBV5-4 and J is TRBJ2-1; 9 nucleotides match TRBD1. With V trimmed by 4 bases and J by 8 bases, 13 bases remained unmatched. In germline, CDR1 is SGHNT, CDR2 YYREEE (reference sequence). CDR3 size: 16 residues.

This rearrangement joins TRBV29-1 to TRBJ2-1, with TRBD2 matching over 11 bases. CDR1 is SQVTM and CDR2 is ANQGSEA in the germline V gene. The ends lost 6 bases at V and 12 bases at J; junction bases unmatched: 7. The CDR3 loop spans 12 amino acids. CDR3 DNA: TGCAGCGTAGATAGCGGGGGGGCCCGGCAGTTCTTC. Translating it yields CSVDSGGARQFF.

The rearrangement joins TRBV10-3 to TRBJ2-7; 9 bases agree with TRBD1. The CDR3 has 13 residues. Germline-derived CDR1 and CDR2 are ENHRY and SYGVKD. V was pared by 3 bases and J by 7 bases, with 4 bases of the junction left unmatched. The CDR3 protein is CAISDGDRDEQYF. As DNA, the CDR3 is TGTGCCATCAGTGACGGGGACAGGGATGAGCAGTACTTC.

V usage is TRBV27 and J usage is TRBJ2-7; D ambiguous. V was shortened by 3 bases and J by 0 bases, with 12 bases between the two germline ends. The CDR3 has 15 residues. CDR1 MNHEY and CDR2 SMNVEV come from the germline V gene (reference sequence). The CDR3 reads CASSLYQPGSYEQYF. CDR3 sequence (DNA): TGTGCCAGCAGTTTGTATCAGCCCGGCTCCTACGAGCAGTACTTC.

The gene calls are TRBV11-2 and TRBJ1-1, with D possibly TRBD1 on 5 matching bases. The CDR3 spans 12 residues. Between the trimmed V and J ends, which lost 0 bases and 10 bases, there was a span of 9 bases. The germline V gene has CDR1 SGHAT and CDR2 FQNNGV. CDR3 protein: CASSLDQGGAFF. CDR3 nucleotide sequence: TGTGCCAGCAGCTTAGATCAGGGAGGAGCTTTCTTT.

This clone was recorded only once. The rearrangement uses TRBV9 and TRBJ1-3; weak D call: TRBD1 (5 bases). This CDR3 is built from 16 residues. V lost 0 bases to trimming and J lost 5 bases, with 15 bases between them. Looked up from germline, CDR1 is SGDLS and CDR2 is YYNGEE. For the CDR3, the DNA is TGTGCCAGCAGCGTAGGGGGGAGTGACCCCAGAAACACCATATATTTT. It yields the protein CASSVGGSDPRNTIYF.

The chain is built from TRBV30 and TRBJ1-1, with D tentatively TRBD1 (5 bases). V was clipped by 1 base and J by 1 base, with 13 bases between them. There are 15 residues in the CDR3. Germline CDR1 is GTSNPN and CDR2 is SVGIG (reference sequence). Written as DNA, the CDR3 is TGTGCCTGGAGTGACCTGACAGTGGGGAACACTGAAGCTTTCTTT. This codes for CAWSDLTVGNTEAFF.

The chain employs TRBV2 and TRBJ2-7; D gene ambiguous. Germline V CDR1 and CDR2: SNHLY, FYNNEI. Between the trimmed V and J ends, which lost 4 bases and 4 bases, there was a span of 5 bases. The CDR3 sequence is 11 residues long. This CDR3 reads CASSAQYEQYF. The CDR3 nucleotides read TGTGCCAGCAGTGCACAATACGAGCAGTACTTC.

V gene TRBV2 combines with J gene TRBJ1-5, with a weak D call TRBD1 (5 bases). V shed 3 bases and J shed 3 bases, with 12 bases lying between them. The length of the CDR3 is 15 residues. Per the germline V gene, CDR1 is SNHLY and CDR2 is FYNNEI. Written as DNA, the CDR3 is TGTGCCAGCAGTGAGGCGGGGGTCGCCAATCAGCCCCAGCATTTT. Its protein is CASSEAGVANQPQHF.

This clone occurred a few times. This sequence joins TRBV28 and TRBJ2-3, with 9 bases fitting TRBD2. Germline V gene lookup returns CDR1 MDHEN and CDR2 SYDVKM. V gave up 6 bases and J gave up 2 bases; unmatched junction bases: 9. This CDR3 has 16 amino acids. CDR3 nucleotide sequence: TGTGCCAGCAGCTCCGTAGCGGGGGCGTTCACAGATACGCAGTATTTT. Protein sequence: CASSSVAGAFTDTQYF. Looking up the rest from reference TRBV28 and TRBJ2-3 gives the full variable domain: DVKVTQSSRYLVKRTGEKVFLECVQDMDHENMFWYRQDPGLGLRLIYFSYDVKMKEKGDIPEGYSVSREKKERFSLILESASTNQTSMYLCASSSVAGAFTDTQYFGPGTRLTVL.

The genes are TRBV5-4 and TRBJ2-3; tentative D call: TRBD2 (6 bases). The CDR3 has 16 residues. The V end lost 3 bases, the J end lost 6 bases, and 20 bases lay between the germline ends. The germline CDR1 and CDR2 sequences are SGHNT and YYREEE (reference sequence). This CDR3 reads CASSWTASSRGDTQYF. The CDR3 DNA reads TGTGCCAGCAGCTGGACTGCGAGCAGCCGGGGGGATACGCAGTATTTT.

The V gene is TRBV18, the J gene TRBJ2-1; TRBD1 is a possible D gene (5 bases). Trimming took 8 bases from V and 5 from J, leaving 13 bases between them. Germline V gene data show CDR1 as KGHSH and CDR2 as LQKENI. This CDR3 comprises 13 residues. CDR3 DNA: TGTGCCAGCCGAGCCGACAGAAACAATGAGCAGTTCTTC. It is translated as CASRADRNNEQFF.

The gene calls are TRBV14 and TRBJ1-2; TRBD1 agrees at 10 bases. After removal of 0 bases from V and 4 bases from J, the junction contained 5 bases not matched to a gene. The CDR3 is 16 amino acids. Germline CDR1 SGHDN, CDR2 FVKESK. The CDR3: CASSQEGTGAAYGYTF. For the CDR3, the DNA is TGTGCCAGCAGCCAAGAAGGGACAGGGGCGGCCTATGGCTACACCTTC.

This rearrangement joins TRBV6-1 to TRBJ1-6, with D uncertain. Trimming took 6 bases from V and 7 from J, leaving 10 bases between them. The V gene's germline CDR1 is MNHNS and CDR2 SASEGT. The CDR3 runs to 13 residues. In DNA form, the CDR3 reads TGTGCCAGCAGGGCCGCCGAGAATTCACCCCTCCACTTT. Amino acids: CASRAAENSPLHF.

The CDR3 DNA reads as TGTGCCAGCACTTATGGGCGGGGAGCGGATACGCAGTATTTT. Protein sequence: CASTYGRGADTQYF. The chain links TRBV6-5 to TRBJ2-3; maybe TRBD2 (6 bases). With 7 bases removed from V and 6 bases from J, the gap between germline ends came to 17 bases. Per germline, CDR1 MNHEY and CDR2 SVGAGI. This CDR3 has 14 residues.

The chain is built from TRBV2 and TRBJ1-3; D is unclear. V lost 5 bases and J lost 0, with 11 bases in between. The CDR3 contains 15 residues. Germline values: CDR1 SNHLY, CDR2 FYNNEI. CDR3 region: CASSSVILSGNTIYF. Here the CDR3 DNA reads TGTGCCAGCAGTTCGGTGATCCTCTCTGGAAACACCATATATTTT.

The V gene is TRBV4-2, the J gene TRBJ2-2, with 9 nucleotides matching TRBD2. The CDR3 runs 16 residues. CDR1 and CDR2 from the germline V gene are LGHNA and YNFKEQ. V was clipped by 4 bases and J by 7 bases; unmatched bases: 10. The CDR3 loop reads CASSRSGLASDGELFF. CDR3 DNA: TGTGCCAGCAGCCGCTCGGGACTAGCCTCCGACGGGGAGCTGTTTTTT.

The chain employs TRBV4-3 and TRBJ2-7; D unresolved. The CDR3 covers 14 residues. The ends were cut back, 0 bases at V and 2 bases at J, with 8 bases in the middle. The V gene's germline CDR1 is LGHNA and CDR2 YSLEER. CDR3 amino acids: CASSQDSVPYEQYF. The CDR3 nucleotides are TGCGCCAGCAGCCAAGATTCCGTGCCCTACGAGCAGTACTTC.

The gene calls are TRBV5-6 and TRBJ1-3; D unclear. V was clipped by 1 base and J by 1 base, with 9 bases between them. This CDR3 spans 15 amino acids. The germline V gene has CDR1 SGHDT and CDR2 YYEEEE. CDR3: CASSLNSLSGNTIYF. Written as DNA, the CDR3 is TGTGCCAGCAGCTTGAACAGTCTATCTGGAAACACCATATATTTT.

The chain employs TRBV18 and TRBJ2-5, with 9 bases that match TRBD1. Germline-derived CDR1 and CDR2 are KGHSH and LQKENI. CDR3 length: 15 amino acids. V lost 4 bases, J lost 4 bases, and 7 bases stayed unmatched. The CDR3 coding sequence is TGTGCCAGCTCACAGGGACAGGGAGTATCAGAGACCCAGTACTTC. Protein: CASSQGQGVSETQYF.

The CDR3 is CASSTGTGNGYTF. CDR3 DNA sequence: TGTGCCAGCAGTACCGGGACAGGGAATGGCTACACCTTC. The rearrangement links TRBV6-6 to TRBJ1-2; 9 bases map to TRBD1. CDR1 is MNHNY and CDR2 is SVGAGI in the germline V gene (reference sequence). V shed 5 bases and J 6 bases; nucleotides not matched to a gene: 4. CDR3 length: 13 amino acids.

This sequence joins TRBV6-1 and TRBJ2-7, with a possible D match to TRBD1 (6 bases). The CDR3 contains 13 residues. In germline, CDR1 is MNHNS, CDR2 SASEGT. V lost 1 base, J lost 9 bases, and 13 bases lay in between. CDR3 DNA sequence: TGTGCCAGCAGTGAAGGACAGGCGAGGGGGCAGTACTTC. This codes for CASSEGQARGQYF.